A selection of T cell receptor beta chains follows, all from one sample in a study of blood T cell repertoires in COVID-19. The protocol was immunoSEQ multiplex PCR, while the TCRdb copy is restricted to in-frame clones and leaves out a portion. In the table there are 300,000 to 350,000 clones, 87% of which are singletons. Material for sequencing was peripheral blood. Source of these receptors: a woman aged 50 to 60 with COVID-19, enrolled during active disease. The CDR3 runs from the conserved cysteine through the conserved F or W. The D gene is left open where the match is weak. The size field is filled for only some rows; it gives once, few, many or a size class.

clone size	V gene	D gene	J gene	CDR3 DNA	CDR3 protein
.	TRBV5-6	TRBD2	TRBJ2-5	TGTGCCAGCATCTCTAGGGCTAGCGGTTACCAAGAGACCCAGTACTTC	CASISRASGYQETQYF
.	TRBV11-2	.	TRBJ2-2	TGTGCCAGCAGCTTAATTTTTCAAACCATCGGGAACACCGGGGAGCTGTTTTTT	CASSLIFQTIGNTGELFF
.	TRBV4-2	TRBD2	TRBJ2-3	TGTGCCAGCAGCCTCAGGACTAGCGGGATTGGATATACGCAGTATTTT	CASSLRTSGIGYTQYF
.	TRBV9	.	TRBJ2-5	TGTGCCAGCAGCCCTCGGCCAGGTCAAGAGACCCAGTACTTC	CASSPRPGQETQYF
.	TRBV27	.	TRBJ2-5	TGTGCCAGCAGTCCAGGGCACGGGGAGACCCAGTACTTC	CASSPGHGETQYF
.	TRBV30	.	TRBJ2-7	TGTGCCTGGAGTCCCCGGCGGACTTGGACCTACGAGCAGTACTTC	CAWSPRRTWTYEQYF
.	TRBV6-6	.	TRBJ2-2	TGTGCCAGCAGTCCGTACACCGGGGAGCTGTTTTTT	CASSPYTGELFF
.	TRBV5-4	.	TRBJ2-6	TGTGCCAGCAGCGCGGGGACCTCTACCCAGTATGGGGCCAACGTCCTGACTTTC	CASSAGTSTQYGANVLTF
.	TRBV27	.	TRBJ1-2	TGTGCCAGCAGTTTAACCGGAACAGGTCATGGCTACACCTTC	CASSLTGTGHGYTF
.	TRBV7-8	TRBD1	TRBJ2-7	TGTGCCAGCATGGGACAGACAGAAATCTCCTACGAGCAGTACTTC	CASMGQTEISYEQYF
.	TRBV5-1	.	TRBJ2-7	TGCGCCAGCAGCTTGCAGGGGCCCCAAGGGGTGAGGGAGCAGTACTTC	CASSLQGPQGVREQYF
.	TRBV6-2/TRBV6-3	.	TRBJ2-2	TGTGCCAGCAGTTTCGGGAGTCGAGGAGGGGAGCTGTTTTTT	CASSFGSRGGELFF
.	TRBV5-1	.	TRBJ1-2	TGCGCCAGCAGCTTGACAGATCGCTCTGGCTACACCTTC	CASSLTDRSGYTF
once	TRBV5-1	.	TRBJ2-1	TGCGCCAGCAGCTTCTCTAACTACAATGAGCAGTTCTTC	CASSFSNYNEQFF
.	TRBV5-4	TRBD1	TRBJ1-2	TGTGCCAGCAGCGCCGGGACAGGGGGGTCCTATGGCTACACCTTC	CASSAGTGGSYGYTF
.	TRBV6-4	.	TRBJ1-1	TGTGCCAGCAGTGAACAGTCGACGCCAAACACTGAAGCTTTCTTT	CASSEQSTPNTEAFF
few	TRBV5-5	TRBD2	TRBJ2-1	TGTGCCAGCAGCTTCGGACTAGCGGGATACAATGAGCAGTTCTTC	CASSFGLAGYNEQFF
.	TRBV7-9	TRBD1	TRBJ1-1	TGTGCCAGCAGTTTCACAGGGGGCAGAGGGGACACTGAAGCTTTCTTT	CASSFTGGRGDTEAFF
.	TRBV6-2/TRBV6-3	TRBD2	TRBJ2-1	TGTGCCAGCAGCCGTTCCCGACTAGCGGCCTACAATGAGCAGTTCTTC	CASSRSRLAAYNEQFF
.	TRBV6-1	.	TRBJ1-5	TGTGCCAGCAGTGAAGCGCCCGGGGGAGGATATAGCAATCAGCCCCAGCATTTT	CASSEAPGGGYSNQPQHF
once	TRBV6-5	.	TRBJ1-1	TGTGCCAGCAGTTACGGGACAAAGAACACTGAAGCTTTCTTT	CASSYGTKNTEAFF
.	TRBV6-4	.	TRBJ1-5	TGTGCCAGCAGTGTAGACAGTAGCAATCAGCCCCAGCATTTT	CASSVDSSNQPQHF
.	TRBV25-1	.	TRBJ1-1	TGTGCCAGCAGTGCGTTCCAGGGAAACACTGAAGCTTTCTTT	CASSAFQGNTEAFF
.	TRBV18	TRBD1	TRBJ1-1	TGTGCCAGCTCACCTCTGGGACAGGGGGCAGCTTTCTTT	CASSPLGQGAAFF
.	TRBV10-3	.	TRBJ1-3	TGTGCCATCAGCGGGAGTAAAGGAAACACCATATATTTT	CAISGSKGNTIYF
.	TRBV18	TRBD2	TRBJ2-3	TGTGCCAGTTCACCACAGACTAGCGGGAGGGCCGGGACAGATACGCAGTATTTT	CASSPQTSGRAGTDTQYF
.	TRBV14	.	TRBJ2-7	TGTGCCAGCAGCCCTGTCCGGTCCCGCTCCTACGAGCAGTACTTC	CASSPVRSRSYEQYF
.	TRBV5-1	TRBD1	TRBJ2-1	TGCGCCAGCAGCTTAAGGACAGGGAGAAAATTTCAGGTCTTC	CASSLRTGRKFQVF
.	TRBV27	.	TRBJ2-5	TGTGCCAGCAGTTTTACTCCCTACGCGGAGACCCAGTACTTC	CASSFTPYAETQYF
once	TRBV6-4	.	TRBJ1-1	TGTGCCAGCAGTGACCTGTACAGATTGATGGGTGAAGCTTTCTTT	CASSDLYRLMGEAFF
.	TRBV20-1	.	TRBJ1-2	TGCAGTGCTAGAGATGGGGCAGGCTACACCTTC	CSARDGAGYTF
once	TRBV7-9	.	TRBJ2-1	TGTGCCAGCAGCTTAGCCGGCGGGAATCGGGTCAATGAGCAGTTCTTC	CASSLAGGNRVNEQFF
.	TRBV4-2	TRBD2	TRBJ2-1	TGTGCCAGCAGCCAAACTATAAGCGGGAGCTATGAGCAGTTCTTC	CASSQTISGSYEQFF
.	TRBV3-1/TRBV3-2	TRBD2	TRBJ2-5	TGTGCCAGCAGCCTCCGGACTAGCGGGAGTTCAGAGACCCAGTACTTC	CASSLRTSGSSETQYF
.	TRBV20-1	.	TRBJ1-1	TGCAGTGCTAGTCGGCGGGAGAACACTGAAGCTTTCTTT	CSASRRENTEAFF
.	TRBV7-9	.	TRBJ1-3	TGTGCCAGCAGCTCCTCCTACCGGGAGATAGGAAACACCATATATTTT	CASSSSYREIGNTIYF
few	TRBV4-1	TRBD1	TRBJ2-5	TGCGCCAGCAGCCCCCTCCCGGGACAGGGGGATGGGCGGGAGACCCAGTACTTC	CASSPLPGQGDGRETQYF